Each of the 6 T cell receptor beta chains below was sequenced from the same sample in a study of metastatic and nonmetastatic thyroid tumors. Thyroid surgery was preceded by no treatment in any patient. With MiXCR, TCRdb reprocessed the PCR reads. This sample has approximately 25,000 clones; about 24% occur once, and the top ten carry around 18%. The specimen was blood. Source of these receptors: a male donor with papillary thyroid cancer or a benign thyroid nodule (not recorded which). Some clones in this sample may be carry-over from other donors' samples.

This clone was counted only a few times. J is TRBJ1-3 and V is TRBV28; a weak D match, TRBD1 (5 bases). This CDR3 has 12 amino acids. Trimming took 4 bases from V and 11 from J, leaving 12 bases between them. In germline, CDR1 is MDHEN, CDR2 SYDVKM. CDR3 region: CASSWGLTAIYF. The DNA for the CDR3 is TGTGCCAGCAGTTGGGGACTGACCGCCATATATTTT.

In its sample, this clone was seen many times. Different DNA sequences within this sample yield the same CDR3. The chain combines TRBV5-4 with TRBJ2-1; no firm D call. Germline values: CDR1 SGHNT, CDR2 YYREEE (reference sequence). The CDR3 runs to 13 residues. The germline V and J ends were trimmed by 4 bases and 6 bases, with 11 bases remaining between them. The DNA for the CDR3 is TGTGCCAGCAGCGTACCGACGGGCAATGAGCAGTTCTTC. Translating it yields CASSVPTGNEQFF.

This clone has more than one count but fewer than ten. This chain links TRBV6-5 with TRBJ1-2, with TRBD1 identical over 8 bases. Germline CDR1 reads MNHEY; CDR2 reads SVGAGI. The CDR3 is 18 residues long. Trimming at V came to 1 base and at J to 1 base, leaving 11 bases not matched to a gene. The CDR3 loop is CASSYYLWGQVVNYGYTF. In DNA form, the CDR3 reads TGTGCCAGCAGTTACTACCTGTGGGGACAGGTGGTTAACTATGGCTACACCTTC.

The V call is TRBV14, the J call TRBJ1-4, with D unresolved. Trimming took 1 base from V and 0 from J, leaving 6 bases between them. Germline CDR1 is SGHDN and CDR2 is FVKESK. This CDR3 contains 15 residues. The CDR3, as DNA: TGTGCCAGCAGCCAAGGGGGTACAACTAATGAAAAACTGTTTTTT. It is translated as CASSQGGTTNEKLFF.

There are many counts of this clone. The chain has TRBV9 and TRBJ2-3; 8 positions match TRBD2. The germline gives CDR1 SGDLS, CDR2 YYNGEE. J was trimmed by 4 bases and V by 3 bases; bases with no gene match: 4. The CDR3 is made up of 14 amino acids. CDR3 sequence reads: CASSGQLAADTQYF. The CDR3 coding sequence is TGTGCCAGCAGCGGACAACTAGCGGCAGATACGCAGTATTTT.

This clone was detected ten times or more. This rearrangement joins TRBV9 to TRBJ2-5, with D tentatively TRBD1 or TRBD2 (7 bases each). The V end was cut by 5 bases, the J end by 5 bases, with 13 bases between. The CDR3 has 13 amino acids. The V gene's germline CDR1 is SGDLS and CDR2 YYNGEE. The CDR3 sequence is CASSQGGGETQYF. The DNA for the CDR3 is TGTGCCAGCAGTCAGGGGGGAGGGGAGACCCAGTACTTC.